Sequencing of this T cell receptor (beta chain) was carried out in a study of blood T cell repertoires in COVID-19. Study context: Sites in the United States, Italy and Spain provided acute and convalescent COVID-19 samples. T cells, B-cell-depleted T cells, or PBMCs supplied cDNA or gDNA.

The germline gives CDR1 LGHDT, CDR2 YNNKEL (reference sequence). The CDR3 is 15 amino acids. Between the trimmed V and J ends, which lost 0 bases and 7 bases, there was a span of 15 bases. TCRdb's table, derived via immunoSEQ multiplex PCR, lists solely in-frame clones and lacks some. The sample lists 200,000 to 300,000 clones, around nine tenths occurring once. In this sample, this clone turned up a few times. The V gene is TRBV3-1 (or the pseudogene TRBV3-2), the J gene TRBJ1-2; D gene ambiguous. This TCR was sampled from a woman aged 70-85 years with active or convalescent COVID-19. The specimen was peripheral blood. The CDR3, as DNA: TGTGCCAGCAGCCAAGAGGTCGACGGGTTAGGTGGCTACACCTTC. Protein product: CASSQEVDGLGGYTF.